A selection of T cell receptor beta chains follows, all from one sample in a study of CXCR3-negative and CXCR3-positive naive CD8 T cells. For each CDR3 protein, TCRdb gives one entry from its re-call of the 5' RACE reads, without DNA. The table for this sample gives about 70,000 distinct CDR3 sequences. The sequenced material came from naive CXCR3+ CD8+ T cells from blood. Source of these receptors: a human donor in good health. Some clones in this sample may be carry-over from other donors' samples. The CDR3 runs from the conserved cysteine through the conserved F or W. Fields, in order: V gene, J gene, CDR3 protein.

>TRBV6-9|TRBJ2-1
CASSLGGGHREQFF
>TRBV7-2|TRBJ2-3
CASTRGGGTTDTQYF
>TRBV6-2/TRBV6-3|TRBJ2-7
CASSPSGGPTYEQYF
>TRBV7-9|TRBJ1-1
CASSQPGRANTEAFF
>TRBV7-2|TRBJ2-2
CASSRITGVTGELFF
>TRBV5-1|TRBJ2-7
CASSPRLAGGSSSYEQYF
>TRBV9|TRBJ1-1
CASSVQFVDPEAFF
>TRBV29-1|TRBJ2-2
CSTALDGELFF
>TRBV20-1|TRBJ1-2
CSAREDGINYGYTF
>TRBV7-2|TRBJ2-3
CASSSDLGHPSTDTQYF
>TRBV13|TRBJ2-7
CASSFGQGSSYEQYF
>TRBV7-2|TRBJ2-1
CASSSSGGVRDEQFF
>TRBV28|TRBJ2-7
CASSLFGDRNSYEQYF
>TRBV5-1|TRBJ2-7
CASSLEGGDDEQYF
>TRBV4-3|TRBJ2-1
CASSQGSGGYNEQFF
>TRBV12-3/TRBV12-4|TRBJ2-5
CASSLAPAQETQYF
>TRBV28|TRBJ2-7
CAGGQTRPYEQYF
>TRBV9|TRBJ2-5
CASSVSGKETQYF
>TRBV15|TRBJ1-3
CATSRGTGGRNTIYF
>TRBV28|TRBJ2-6
CASSPGQPSGANVLTF
>TRBV9|TRBJ2-1
CASSVGRGGAGNEQFF
>TRBV4-3|TRBJ2-1
CASSPGLAGVGNEQFF
>TRBV7-9|TRBJ2-1
CASSGSSREQFF
>TRBV6-2/TRBV6-3|TRBJ2-7
CASRLTVDRGSNEQYF
>TRBV6-5|TRBJ2-3
CASSPKLLAVTDTQYF
>TRBV4-2|TRBJ1-1
CASSQASFIGAFF
>TRBV5-1|TRBJ2-1
CASSSSSYNEQFF
>TRBV7-8|TRBJ2-7
CASSTTTRVTPYEQYF
>TRBV6-2/TRBV6-3|TRBJ2-7
CASNWPETEEQYF
>TRBV29-1|TRBJ2-6
CSVEGQGSSGANVLTF
>TRBV6-2/TRBV6-3|TRBJ2-7
CASSSGTRPTFEQYF
>TRBV27|TRBJ1-1
CASSLTQGNTEAFF
>TRBV19|TRBJ1-1
CASTQGSNTEAFF
>TRBV4-3|TRBJ2-7
CASSEGQGTYEQYF
>TRBV6-2/TRBV6-3|TRBJ2-1
CASRLGTGPYNEQFF
>TRBV29-1|TRBJ2-7
CSGRDRADGQYF
>TRBV15|TRBJ2-2
CATSIVAGNTGELFF
>TRBV4-1|TRBJ2-7
CASTPLGASSYEQYF
>TRBV29-1|TRBJ2-7
CSVYSSYEQYF
>TRBV3-1|TRBJ2-3
CASSHDRGYSTDTQYF
>TRBV12-5|TRBJ1-3
CASGLKTGTGTNYSGNTIYF
>TRBV5-1|TRBJ1-1
CASKGTGAVEAFF
>TRBV5-1|TRBJ2-1
CASSVIPGLGTNEQFF
>TRBV7-6|TRBJ1-1
CASSTGGLNTEAFF
>TRBV4-1|TRBJ2-7
CASSQDQGGNSYEQYF
>TRBV4-3|TRBJ2-3
CASSQELGITDTQYF
>TRBV2|TRBJ2-7
CASSARTGISYEQYF
>TRBV21-1|TRBJ2-7
CASSKDDYEQYF
>TRBV9|TRBJ2-1
CASSVGLTYNEQFF
>TRBV19|TRBJ1-1
CASTKQGGTEAFF
>TRBV5-5|TRBJ2-7
CASSLVWGVAYEQYF
>TRBV5-1|TRBJ2-7
CASSFDRGQQVKYF
>TRBV4-3|TRBJ2-7
CASSQAAGHSYEQYF
>TRBV4-3|TRBJ2-7
CASSQDLSGDPYEQYF
>TRBV5-1|TRBJ2-7
CASSFTSGGSYEQYF
>TRBV29-1|TRBJ2-1
CSVLRGQADPYNEQFF
>TRBV10-3|TRBJ2-1
CAIREDSGGTYNEQFF
>TRBV7-6|TRBJ2-7
CASSPLGGEQYF
>TRBV29-1|TRBJ2-1
CSAPTGGYYDEQFF